This T cell receptor (beta chain) appears in the sequencing data of a study of OX40 agonist ivuxolimab in advanced cancers. Some background on the complete study: Ivuxolimab, which targeted the costimulatory receptor OX40 (CD134), was an agonistic, fully human IgG2 monoclonal antibody. Intravenous ivuxolimab was administered to patients every 2 weeks at six dose levels: 0.01, 0.1, 0.3, 1.5, 3 and 10 mg/kg. Of the 50 to 55 dose-escalation patients, hepatocellular carcinoma was present in roughly 19, melanoma in approximately 15, renal cell carcinoma in 9 and head and neck cancer in 9. In the dose-escalation cohort, 70% to 85% of patients were male, and the mean age was 60 years with a range of roughly 20 to 85. Prior anti-PD-1, anti-PD-L1 or anti-CTLA-4 therapy was permitted, and checkpoint inhibitors had been received by roughly 42% of dose-escalation patients. Partial responses occurred in three dose-escalation patients: two with cutaneous melanoma and one with hepatocellular carcinoma. Peripheral TCRbeta sequencing aimed to test whether ivuxolimab altered TCR sequence diversity and caused clonal T-cell expansion. The paper covers the monotherapy dose-escalation part of the phase I ivuxolimab trial, which included N = 52 patients.

What the work shows at the level of the full study, not this receptor alone: Low levels of normalized T-cell clonal expansion were also shown by some nonresponding patients. At doses of 0.1 to 3.0 mg/kg, clonal expansion of both CD4+ and CD8+ blood T cells was observed from baseline to week 6. Antigen specificity was not determined for the clonally expanded peripheral T cells. On average, CD8+ T cells showed more expanded clones than CD4+ T cells after ivuxolimab. In the 0.1-3.0 mg/kg groups, partial responders had among the lowest normalized peripheral clonal expansion, particularly in CD8+ T cells.

As concerns this clone: Which antigen it targets is not known. No base quality values were provided; no much bigger clone lies one nucleotide off.

Patients with a history of autoimmune disease or receiving systemic immunosuppression were excluded from the trial. Peripheral blood for TCR sequencing was drawn from every dose cohort at baseline, at cycle 4 day 1 and at cycle 7 day 1. The samples were drawn from a first-in-human, open-label, multicenter phase I dose-escalation trial of ivuxolimab. The trial enrolled adults with locally advanced or metastatic head and neck squamous cell, hepatocellular, melanoma or renal cell carcinoma. Before TCR sequencing, CD4+ T cells and CD8+ T cells were sorted from peripheral blood as separate populations. Spanning cysteine to phenylalanine, the CDR3 consists of 15 amino acids. Just the 45-base CDR3 DNA is kept, in frame starting at base 1. V is pared back by 4 bases and J by 0 bases, with 11 bases lying between the germline termini. CDR1 is given as SGDLS and CDR2 as YYNGEE, both from the germline V gene.

Genomic DNA was extracted from sorted cells for sequencing of the TCRbeta CDR3 region. The immunoSEQ Assay was used to sequence the TCRbeta CDR3 regions. TCRdb took over this immuneACCESS table, retaining in-frame rearrangements with V and J assigned. Such tables are incomplete; in checked studies, under half of the missing clones stem from an unresolved V gene, and the remainder is unexplained. This sample gives around 31,000 clones in total; roughly 90% of them show up just once. Around 27% of the sample is held by the ten biggest clonotypes. The V and J segments used are TRBV9 and TRBJ1-3, with a tentative D gene TRBD1 over 6 matching bases. The sample in question was CD4+ or CD8+ T cells sorted from blood, obtained in a trial of the OX40 agonist ivuxolimab. The sequence came from an adult with an advanced solid tumor such as melanoma, head and neck, liver or kidney cancer. The DNA sequence is as follows: TGTGCCAGCAGCCTAGGGGGGATCTCTGGAAACACCATATATTTT. Translation gives CASSLGGISGNTIYF.